The 30 T cell receptor beta chains below come from one sample, sequenced in a study of response to subunit inactivated influenza vaccine. TCRdb fed the RT-PCR reads into MiXCR, producing one record per CDR3 protein. The sample carries 500,000 to 600,000 distinct CDR3 sequences, 12% to 15% recorded once. The specimen was PBMCs from blood, collected approximately 12 days after vaccination. All receptors derive from a man aged 50 to 59 who received an inactivated influenza vaccine.

This clonotype was found many times. This chain links TRBV10-3 with TRBJ2-1; 10 bases line up with TRBD1. Germline V gene data show CDR1 as ENHRY and CDR2 as SYGVKD. The CDR3 contains 18 residues. V lost 0 bases, J lost 4 bases, and 9 bases stayed unmatched. CDR3 in DNA: TGTGCCATCAGTGAGTCGATGGACAGGGGGTACGGATACAATGAGCAGTTCTTC. Its protein is CAISESMDRGYGYNEQFF.

There are many counts of this clonotype. The chain uses TRBV29-1 and TRBJ2-7; tentatively, D is TRBD2 (7 bases). Germline V gene sequence: CDR1 SQVTM, CDR2 ANQGSEA. CDR3 length: 14 amino acids. The ends were cut back, 7 bases at V and 0 bases at J, with 16 bases in the middle. The CDR3 DNA sequence: TGCAGCGCTAAAGGGGGGGGAAGCTCCTACGAGCAGTACTTC. Translation gives CSAKGGGSSYEQYF.

This clonotype was seen only a few times. The rearrangement links TRBV20-1 to TRBJ2-3; TRBD1 matches at 9 bases. J was trimmed by 2 bases and V by 6 bases; bases with no gene match: 6. The germline CDR1 and CDR2 sequences are DFQATT and SNEGSKA (reference sequence). The CDR3 covers 14 residues. The CDR3 DNA follows: TGCAGTGCCCAACGGGACAGGGCCACAGATACGCAGTATTTT. This encodes CSAQRDRATDTQYF.

This clonotype has ten or more counts. This chain links TRBV6-2 or TRBV6-3 with TRBJ2-7; TRBD2 matches at 7 bases. This CDR3 comprises 16 residues. CDR1 and CDR2 from the germline V gene are MNHEY and SVGEGT. The V segment lost 6 bases and the J segment 3 bases; nucleotides outside the gene matches: 14. CDR3 in amino acids: CASSQIVLQRDYEQYF. In DNA form, the CDR3 reads TGTGCCAGCAGCCAAATCGTTCTCCAGCGGGACTACGAGCAGTACTTC.

This chain links TRBV10-3 with TRBJ1-1; D perhaps matches TRBD1 (6 bases). Germline CDR1 ENHRY, CDR2 SYGVKD. The CDR3 contains 12 residues. V was clipped by 4 bases and J by 5 bases, with 8 bases between them. CDR3 amino acids: CAISGGGTEAFF. DNA of the CDR3: TGTGCCATCAGTGGAGGGGGGACTGAAGCTTTCTTT.

This clonotype was counted only a few times. This sequence joins TRBV5-6 and TRBJ2-1; the D gene is possibly TRBD2 (6 bases). The CDR3 totals 14 residues. With 2 bases removed from V and 12 bases from J, the gap between germline ends came to 18 bases. CDR1 and CDR2 (germline): SGHDT, YYEEEE. The CDR3, as DNA: TGTGCCAGCAGCTTTCAAACTAGCTGGGTGGGGCAGTTCTTC. Translation: CASSFQTSWVGQFF.

This clonotype has a handful of counts. V and J are TRBV7-2 and TRBJ2-3; 8 bases line up with TRBD1. This CDR3 spans 13 amino acids. The ends lost 4 bases at V and 7 bases at J; junction bases unmatched: 4. CDR1 and CDR2 from the germline V gene are SGHTA and FQGNSA. The CDR3 DNA reads TGTGCCAGCAGCTCACAGGGGGTTAATACGCAGTATTTT. Encoded protein: CASSSQGVNTQYF. The full variable domain, its missing parts supplied by reference TRBV7-2 and TRBJ2-3, is GAGVSQSPSNKVTEKGKDVELRCDPISGHTALYWYRQSLGQGLEFLIYFQGNSAPDKSGLPSDRFSAERTGGSVSTLTIQRTQQEDSAVYLCASSSQGVNTQYFGPGTRLTVL.

This clonotype was observed at least ten times. The CDR3 protein is CASSLAGTGGEKLFF. CDR3 nucleotides: TGCGCCAGCAGCTTGGCTGGCACAGGGGGAGAAAAACTGTTTTTT. The rearrangement links TRBV5-1 to TRBJ1-4, with 8 bases aligning to TRBD1. Germline V gives CDR1 SGHRS, CDR2 YFSETQ. The CDR3 consists of 15 residues. Trimming took 0 bases from V and 8 from J; bases not matched to a gene: 6. The full variable domain, in which reference TRBV5-1 and TRBJ1-4 provide the parts outside the CDR3, is KAGVTQTPRYLIKTRGQQVTLSCSPISGHRSVSWYQQTPGQGLQFLFEYFSETQRNKGNFPGRFSGRQFSNSRSEMNVSTLELGDSALYLCASSLAGTGGEKLFFGSGTQLSVL.

This clonotype was picked up a small number of times. The gene calls are TRBV6-4 and TRBJ2-6, with a weak D call TRBD2 (5 bases). V lost 5 bases and J 2 bases, leaving 10 bases between the germline ends. Germline values: CDR1 MRHNA, CDR2 SNTAGT. This CDR3 comprises 15 residues. The CDR3 DNA sequence: TGTGCCAGCAGTCCTTGGAGGACTGGGGCCAACGTCCTGACTTTC. It translates to CASSPWRTGANVLTF.

A few counts support this clonotype. The chain has TRBV3-1 and TRBJ1-1; D is undetermined. The CDR3 length is 14 residues. The germline V gene encodes CDR1 LGHDT and CDR2 YNNKEL (reference sequence). V shed 0 bases and J shed 1 base, with 6 bases lying between them. CDR3 loop: CASSQESANTEAFF. The CDR3 DNA is TGTGCCAGCAGCCAAGAATCGGCGAACACTGAAGCTTTCTTT.

This chain joins TRBV24-1 and TRBJ2-7, with TRBD2 matching over 8 bases. Germline assignment: CDR1 KGHDR and CDR2 SFDVKD. J was trimmed by 1 base and V by 7 bases; bases with no gene match: 14. This CDR3 region has 17 residues. CDR3 nucleotide sequence: TGTGCCACCAGCCCCAGGACGGGGGGGAAAGGGTCCTACGAGCAGTACTTC. Its protein product is CATSPRTGGKGSYEQYF.

The chain couples TRBV7-6 to TRBJ2-2; D ambiguous. The CDR3 loop spans 16 amino acids. Germline CDR1 and CDR2: SGHVS and FNYEAQ. The germline V and J ends were trimmed by 3 bases and 4 bases, with 15 bases remaining between them. The CDR3, as DNA: TGTGCCAGCAGCTTGGCCGCTCCCCCGAGCACCGGGGAGCTGTTTTTT. Protein: CASSLAAPPSTGELFF.

This clonotype was observed a few times. The J gene is TRBJ2-5, the V gene TRBV5-1, with TRBD1 matching over 8 bases. The junction had 6 bases not matched to a gene; V was cut back by 5 bases and J by 3 bases. This CDR3 has 14 residues. Germline V lookup: CDR1 SGHRS, CDR2 YFSETQ. CDR3: CASSHGQGKETQYF. The CDR3 nucleotides are TGCGCCAGCAGTCACGGACAGGGAAAAGAGACCCAGTACTTC.

This clonotype was detected ten times or more. V gene TRBV10-3 combines with J gene TRBJ2-1; TRBD2 matches 9 bases. After removal of 4 bases from V and 6 bases from J, the junction contained 10 bases not matched to a gene. There are 16 residues in the CDR3. Germline V gene lookup returns CDR1 ENHRY and CDR2 SYGVKD. CDR3: CAISGTSGRGPNEQFF. Written as DNA, the CDR3 is TGTGCCATCAGTGGTACTAGCGGGCGGGGCCCCAATGAGCAGTTCTTC.

This clonotype was picked up many times. The rearrangement joins TRBV3-1 to TRBJ1-6, with no clear D. CDR3 length equals 16 residues. V was trimmed by 4 bases and J by 7 bases, leaving 17 bases between them. Germline loops: CDR1 LGHDT, CDR2 YNNKEL (reference sequence). The CDR3 region has the DNA TGTGCCAGCAGCCTCGTAACTCCGGGAGCCAATTCACCCCTCCACTTT. It encodes CASSLVTPGANSPLHF.

This clonotype was counted ten times or more. The rearrangement links TRBV4-2 to TRBJ2-7, with a tentative D call TRBD2 (5 bases). Germline V lookup: CDR1 LGHNA, CDR2 YNFKEQ. Trimming shortened V by 4 bases and J by 3 bases, and 19 bases separated the two germline ends. The length of the CDR3 is 16 residues. Here the CDR3 DNA reads TGTGCCAGCAGCCCGGAGGTTGGCGGGTCTCACTACGAGCAGTACTTC. It encodes CASSPEVGGSHYEQYF.

This clonotype was seen a handful of times. The chain links TRBV28 to TRBJ1-6; maybe TRBD1 (6 bases). The CDR3 length is 14 residues. Germline CDR1 is MDHEN and CDR2 is SYDVKM. Trimming removed 1 base from V and 10 bases from J, with 11 bases in between. The CDR3 loop reads CASSLSGGRSPLHF. The CDR3 nucleotides are TGTGCCAGCAGTTTATCCGGGGGCAGATCACCCCTCCACTTT.

This clonotype was recorded only once. This rearrangement joins TRBV5-1 to TRBJ2-5; TRBD1 matches 9 bases. The CDR3 is 15 amino acids. CDR1 and CDR2 (germline): SGHRS, YFSETQ. The J segment lost 2 bases and the V segment lost 5 bases, leaving 7 bases of the junction unmatched. The CDR3, as DNA: TGCGCCAGCAGGCCTACAGGGGGCTTGCAAGAGACCCAGTACTTC. Amino acids: CASRPTGGLQETQYF.

The chain combines TRBV2 with TRBJ1-6; D may be TRBD1 (6 bases). Trimming removed 5 bases at V and 5 bases at J, with 13 bases between. The CDR3 has 15 amino acids. Germline CDR1 SNHLY, CDR2 FYNNEI. Written as DNA, the CDR3 is TGTGCCAGCAGTCGGAAAGGGGGAGATAATTCACCCCTCCACTTT. Its translation: CASSRKGGDNSPLHF.

This clonotype turned up a few times. The V and J genes are TRBV7-9 and TRBJ2-3; 8 bases are shared with TRBD2. J gave up 9 bases and V 1 base, and 12 bases lay outside the gene matches. CDR3 length: 16 residues. Germline CDR1 SEHNR, CDR2 FQNEAQ (reference sequence). The CDR3 loop reads CASSLVAGGHTRTQYF. The DNA of the CDR3 is TGTGCCAGCAGCTTAGTGGCGGGAGGACATACTCGAACGCAGTATTTT.

The V and J genes are TRBV12-3 or TRBV12-4 and TRBJ1-1; D call uncertain. CDR3 length equals 13 residues. The V gene lost 1 base and the J gene lost 8 bases, with 11 bases spanning the gap. The CDR3 here is CASSLGAKAEAFF. The CDR3 coding sequence is TGTGCCAGCAGTTTAGGGGCTAAGGCCGAAGCTTTCTTT.

The V and J genes are TRBV5-1 and TRBJ2-7; D may be TRBD2 (6 bases). Germline V gene data show CDR1 as SGHRS and CDR2 as YFSETQ. The CDR3 runs 14 residues. V was cut by 7 bases and J by 3 bases, with 17 bases left in between. In nucleotides, the CDR3 is TGCGCCAGCCGGCAATGGGACTTAGACTACGAGCAGTACTTC. Its protein product is CASRQWDLDYEQYF.

This clonotype has only a few counts. The gene calls are TRBV11-3 and TRBJ2-7; 7 positions match TRBD2. This CDR3 region has 15 residues. The germline CDR1 and CDR2 sequences are SGHNT and YENEEA. The V gene end was trimmed by 6 bases and the J gene end by 2 bases; junction bases not matched to a gene: 10. Here the CDR3 reads CASSRSSAGAYEQYF. The CDR3 nucleotides read TGTGCCAGCAGTAGGAGCTCCGCGGGAGCCTACGAGCAGTACTTC.

This clonotype occurred a few times. CDR3 region: CASRLTDGAEAFF. CDR3 coding DNA: TGCGCCAGCAGGCTCACGGACGGTGCTGAAGCTTTCTTT. J is TRBJ1-1 and V is TRBV5-1; D gene ambiguous. The V end lost 5 bases, the J end lost 6 bases, and 14 bases lay between the germline ends. Germline V gene sequence: CDR1 SGHRS, CDR2 YFSETQ. The CDR3 contains 13 residues.

This sequence joins TRBV7-9 and TRBJ2-4, with 8 bases matching TRBD2. With V trimmed by 5 bases and J by 4 bases, 7 bases remained unmatched. The germline V gene has CDR1 SEHNR and CDR2 FQNEAQ (reference sequence). The CDR3 loop spans 15 amino acids. The CDR3 bases are TGTGCCAGCAGCCGAACTAGCGGACAAAAAAACATTCAGTACTTC. This translates into CASSRTSGQKNIQYF.

In this sample, this clonotype turned up many times. The DNA for the CDR3 is TGCAGCGTTGATGGGACTAGCGGGATGGGGGATACGCAGTATTTT. Protein product: CSVDGTSGMGDTQYF. The J gene is TRBJ2-3, the V gene TRBV29-1; TRBD2 aligns across 13 bases. CDR1 SQVTM and CDR2 ANQGSEA come from the germline V gene. Losses at the gene ends were 3 bases for V and 6 bases for J; bases not matched to a gene: 6. CDR3 size: 15 residues.

This clonotype occurred a few times. The chain carries TRBV5-6 and TRBJ1-4, with D perhaps TRBD1 (5 bases). The CDR3 consists of 14 residues. CDR1 SGHDT and CDR2 YYEEEE come from the germline V gene. Trimming took 4 bases from V and 7 from J, leaving 14 bases between them. The CDR3 protein is CASSPGTIVEKLFF. The DNA of the CDR3 is TGTGCCAGCAGCCCCGGGACCATCGTTGAAAAACTGTTTTTT.

The sample holds many counts of this clonotype. This chain links TRBV12-3 or TRBV12-4 with TRBJ2-3, with 8 bases identical to TRBD1. The CDR3 totals 16 residues. V lost 6 bases and J lost 2; bases outside the gene matches: 10. The CDR3, as DNA: TGTGCCAGCAGCCCGACCCGGACAGGGACCACAGATACGCAGTATTTT. Residues: CASSPTRTGTTDTQYF.

This clonotype turned up a few times. The chain is built from TRBV19 and TRBJ1-1, with 7 bases matching TRBD1. The V and J ends lost 7 bases and 11 bases, in that order; junction bases with no gene match: 16. CDR1 LNHDA and CDR2 SQIVND come from the germline V gene (reference sequence). The length of the CDR3 is 14 residues. CDR3 sequence reads: CASIPDRAKDHAFF. As DNA, the CDR3 is TGTGCCAGTATACCAGACAGGGCCAAAGATCACGCTTTCTTT.

At least ten counts were recorded for this clonotype. V gene TRBV12-3 or TRBV12-4 combines with J gene TRBJ1-4; no clear D. V was clipped by 3 bases and J by 0 bases, with 5 bases between them. The CDR3 extends over 14 amino acids. CDR3 region: CASSLRATNEKLFF. CDR3 coding DNA: TGTGCCAGCAGTTTGCGGGCAACTAATGAAAAACTGTTTTTT.